The 25 T cell receptor beta chains presented below share a single source sample, sequenced in a study of blood T cells in healthy people across ages. A second PCR, run for about 7 to 11 cycles, used a sample-barcoded 5' primer plus a J-beta primer mix. TCRdb analysed the 5' RACE reads with MiXCR anew, one entry per CDR3 protein. The sample has 890,000 or so distinct CDR3 sequences; roughly 60% are singletons. The sequencing input was blood. These receptors were obtained from a man between 25 and 39 years old in good health.

The genes are TRBV2 and TRBJ2-7; 7 bases line up with TRBD2. The CDR3 spans 12 residues. The ends lost 7 bases at V and 6 bases at J; junction bases unmatched: 6. Germline assignment: CDR1 SNHLY and CDR2 FYNNEI. The CDR3 nucleotides are TGTGCCAGCATAAGCGGGGATGTCGAGCAGTACTTC. It yields the protein CASISGDVEQYF.

This sequence joins TRBV10-2 and TRBJ2-4; possibly TRBD1 for D (5 bases). The end of the DNA is better explained by TRBJ2-7, so the J call may be wrong. The length of the CDR3 is 13 residues. Germline V gene lookup returns CDR1 WSHSY and CDR2 SAAADI. The chain's CDR3 is CASSDGRVYEQYF. Here the CDR3 DNA reads TGCGCCAGCAGTGATGGCAGGGTTTACGAGCAGTACTTC.

The chain combines TRBV20-1 with TRBJ1-2, with TRBD1 as a possible D gene (5 bases). The CDR3 is made up of 14 amino acids. Germline CDR1 and CDR2: DFQATT and SNEGSKA (reference sequence). Trimming cost V 0 bases and J 7 bases, with 15 bases left between them. CDR3 loop: CSARDQTVGRGYTF. The CDR3 DNA sequence: TGCAGTGCTAGAGATCAGACTGTGGGACGTGGCTACACCTTC.

V is TRBV5-1 and J is TRBJ1-2; D is uncertain. The germline gives CDR1 SGHRS, CDR2 YFSETQ. The ends were cut back, 4 bases at V and 4 bases at J, with 17 bases in the middle. This CDR3 has 15 residues. The CDR3 region is CASSPMDPRIYGYTF. The CDR3 DNA reads as TGCGCCAGCAGCCCTATGGACCCCAGGATCTATGGCTACACCTTC.

Concerning this clonotype: One end of the junction does not line up with germline, which may come from a read error. The V call is TRBV10-3, the J call TRBJ1-6; D remains unclear. The CDR3 consists of 16 residues. The germline V gene encodes CDR1 ENHRY and CDR2 SYGVKD. CDR3 residues: CTISESPLAEDSPLHF. DNA for the CDR3: TGTACCATCAGTGAGTCACCGTTGGCAGAAGATTCACCCCTCCACTTT.

This clonotype occurred a few times. V is TRBV19 and J is TRBJ2-1, with TRBD1 as a possible D gene (5 bases). CDR3 size: 14 residues. V gave up 5 bases and J gave up 9 bases, with 17 bases separating them. The germline CDR1 and CDR2 sequences are LNHDA and SQIVND (reference sequence). In nucleotides, the CDR3 is TGTGCCAGTAGTGCGTTAAAAGGGGTGGGTGAGCAGTTCTTC. Translation: CASSALKGVGEQFF. The whole variable domain, remainder taken from reference TRBV19 and TRBJ2-1, is DGGITQSPKYLFRKEGQNVTLSCEQNLNHDAMYWYRQDPGQGLRLIYYSQIVNDFQKGDIAEGYSVSREKKESFPLTVTSAQKNPTAFYLCASSALKGVGEQFFGPGTRLTVL.

The chain is built from TRBV6-2 or TRBV6-3 and TRBJ2-5; D call uncertain. The V gene's germline CDR1 is MNHEY and CDR2 SVGEGT. V gave up 6 bases and J gave up 0 bases, with 17 bases separating them. The CDR3 spans 16 residues. In DNA, the CDR3 is TGTGCCAGCAGCCTTACTTATACAGCGTACCAAGAGACCCAGTACTTC. The encoded protein is CASSLTYTAYQETQYF.

This chain links TRBV7-2 with TRBJ2-5; 8 bases are shared with TRBD2. Germline V lookup: CDR1 SGHTA, CDR2 FQGNSA. There are 16 residues in the CDR3. V gave up 1 base and J gave up 11 bases; unmatched junction bases: 15. The CDR3 sequence is CASSLVGGATRREQYF. In DNA, the CDR3 is TGTGCCAGCAGCTTAGTCGGGGGGGCCACTAGGAGAGAGCAGTACTTC.

This clonotype was observed a few times. The chain carries TRBV29-1 and TRBJ2-1; 8 nucleotides agree with TRBD1. The CDR3 loop spans 13 amino acids. Germline V gene lookup returns CDR1 SQVTM and CDR2 ANQGSEA. The ends lost 3 bases at V and 7 bases at J; junction bases unmatched: 5. The CDR3 sequence: CSVEETGANEQFF. In DNA form, the CDR3 reads TGCAGCGTTGAGGAGACAGGGGCGAATGAGCAGTTCTTC.

The chain carries TRBV12-3 or TRBV12-4 and TRBJ2-1; D not resolved. The V end lost 4 bases, the J end lost 0 bases, and 10 bases lay between the germline ends. This CDR3 spans 15 amino acids. The CDR3 DNA sequence: TGTGCCAGCAGTTCATCCCAGAGCTCCTACAATGAGCAGTTCTTC. Translating gives CASSSSQSSYNEQFF.

The chain recombines TRBV5-1 with TRBJ2-5; 8 bases fit TRBD1. CDR1 is SGHRS, CDR2 YFSETQ, per germline. V lost 6 bases and J lost 5; bases outside the gene matches: 3. The CDR3 length is 12 residues. The CDR3 DNA sequence: TGCGCCAGCACGGACAGGGCGGAGACCCAGTACTTC. Amino acids: CASTDRAETQYF.

This rearrangement joins TRBV5-8 to TRBJ2-6, with D possibly TRBD1 on 5 matching bases. Germline V gene sequence: CDR1 SGHTS, CDR2 YDEGEE. The CDR3 has 15 amino acids. With 4 bases removed from V and 4 bases from J, the gap between germline ends came to 12 bases. This CDR3 is CASSLGVTGANVLTF. The DNA for the CDR3 is TGTGCCAGCAGCCTAGGGGTAACGGGGGCCAACGTCCTGACTTTC.

The chain links TRBV5-1 to TRBJ1-5; a weak D match, TRBD1 (5 bases). Germline values: CDR1 SGHRS, CDR2 YFSETQ. The V end was cut by 2 bases, the J end by 7 bases, with 16 bases between. The CDR3 runs to 15 residues. CDR3 nucleotide sequence: TGCGCCAGCAGCTTTATCCGGGACGGCATGCAGCCCCAGCATTTT. Protein: CASSFIRDGMQPQHF.

The chain has TRBV12-5 and TRBJ2-3; D uncertain. V was pared by 8 bases and J by 6 bases, with 12 bases between. Looked up from germline, CDR1 is LGHNT and CDR2 is FRNRAP. The CDR3 consists of 12 residues. This CDR3 is CASHTPPDTQYF. CDR3 coding DNA: TGTGCTAGTCACACGCCTCCCGATACGCAGTATTTT.

The sample holds many counts of this clonotype. The DNA for the CDR3 is TGTGCCAGCAGCCAAGGTGGGGGCTTCACAGATACGCAGTATTTT. Translating gives CASSQGGGFTDTQYF. V and J are TRBV4-2 and TRBJ2-3, with D perhaps TRBD1 (6 bases). The CDR3 is 15 amino acids. The V and J ends lost 1 base and 2 bases respectively, with 10 bases between them. The germline CDR1 and CDR2 sequences are LGHNA and YNFKEQ.

The V gene is TRBV2, the J gene TRBJ2-1; TRBD1 might be the D (6 bases). The CDR3 covers 13 residues. V was cut by 5 bases and J by 7 bases, with 12 bases left in between. CDR1 is SNHLY and CDR2 is FYNNEI in the germline V gene. CDR3 nucleotide sequence: TGTGCCAGCAGTTCGCCAGGGGTAAATGAGCAGTTCTTC. Translation gives CASSSPGVNEQFF.

This sequence joins TRBV6-1 and TRBJ2-1, with D perhaps matching TRBD1 or TRBD2 (5 bases each). CDR3 size: 15 residues. Trimming removed 3 bases at V and 9 bases at J, with 18 bases between. CDR1 is MNHNS, CDR2 SASEGT, per germline. The CDR3, as DNA: TGTGCCAGCAGTGACCAGGGACCCACTCCGGGTGAGCAGTTCTTC. As protein: CASSDQGPTPGEQFF.

The V and J genes are TRBV6-5 and TRBJ2-7; weak D call: TRBD1 (6 bases). In germline, CDR1 is MNHEY, CDR2 SVGAGI. Trimming left V 7 bases short and J 0 bases short, with 19 bases between. The CDR3 is made up of 16 amino acids. CDR3 region: CASTLSAGTHSYEQYF. In nucleotides, the CDR3 is TGTGCCAGCACCCTCTCCGCCGGGACACACTCCTACGAGCAGTACTTC.

The J gene is TRBJ2-3, the V gene TRBV14, with D possibly being TRBD2 (6 bases). V gave up 4 bases and J gave up 2 bases, with 16 bases separating them. Germline CDR1 SGHDN, CDR2 FVKESK. The CDR3 is 16 amino acids. CDR3 sequence: CASSRLADTHTDTQYF. CDR3 nucleotide sequence: TGTGCCAGCAGCCGATTAGCGGATACTCACACAGATACGCAGTATTTT.

This rearrangement joins TRBV25-1 to TRBJ1-6; no definite D call. The CDR3 is 15 residues long. Deletions cut 2 bases from V and 4 bases from J, with 9 bases between. Germline CDR1 is MGHDK and CDR2 is SYGVNS. The CDR3 spells CASSERRVYNSPLHF. CDR3 DNA sequence: TGTGCCAGCAGTGAACGGCGCGTTTATAATTCACCCCTCCACTTT.

The gene calls are TRBV28 and TRBJ2-4; D remains ambiguous. Germline V gene lookup returns CDR1 MDHEN and CDR2 SYDVKM. This CDR3 comprises 15 residues. Trimming cost V 4 bases and J 3 bases, with 13 bases left between them. CDR3 DNA: TGTGCCAGCAGTTCTCCTGCCGGCTACAAAAACATTCAGTACTTC. Amino acids: CASSSPAGYKNIQYF.

This clonotype was counted at least ten times. The chain uses TRBV7-3 and TRBJ2-7, with D possibly being TRBD1 or TRBD2 (5 bases each). V lost 0 bases, J lost 6 bases, and 18 bases lay in between. There are 16 residues in the CDR3. Germline CDR1 SGHTA, CDR2 FQGTGA. The CDR3 here is CASSLTSKGRTLEQYF. CDR3 coding DNA: TGTGCCAGCAGCTTAACCTCAAAGGGACGGACGCTCGAGCAGTACTTC.

This rearrangement joins TRBV5-1 to TRBJ2-7, with D possibly matching TRBD1 (5 bases). V dropped 4 bases and J dropped 0 bases, with 17 bases sitting between them. The CDR3 is 16 residues long. The V gene's germline CDR1 is SGHRS and CDR2 YFSETQ. The CDR3 coding sequence is TGCGCCAGCAGCCCAGCGTCGACAGCGATCTCCTACGAGCAGTACTTC. As protein: CASSPASTAISYEQYF. Variable domain in full (rest from reference TRBV5-1 and TRBJ2-7): KAGVTQTPRYLIKTRGQQVTLSCSPISGHRSVSWYQQTPGQGLQFLFEYFSETQRNKGNFPGRFSGRQFSNSRSEMNVSTLELGDSALYLCASSPASTAISYEQYFGPGTRLTVT.

The chain employs TRBV9 and TRBJ2-1, with 7 bases lining up with TRBD2. Germline CDR1 is SGDLS and CDR2 is YYNGEE. The trim removed 1 base at V and 10 bases at J, leaving 8 bases unmatched. The CDR3 runs to 14 residues. The CDR3, as DNA: TGTGCCAGCAGCGTAAGTCTTAGCGGGTACGAGCAGTTCTTC. It yields the protein CASSVSLSGYEQFF.

This chain joins TRBV10-3 and TRBJ2-4; TRBD2 matches at 9 bases. V shed 3 bases, J shed 8 bases, and the junction held 17 bases outside the gene matches. The CDR3 has 18 residues. Germline V gene data show CDR1 as ENHRY and CDR2 as SYGVKD. In nucleotides, the CDR3 is TGTGCCATCAGTGATGGTGGTAGCGGGGGCCTTGGTGTAGACATTCAGTACTTC. It yields the protein CAISDGGSGGLGVDIQYF.